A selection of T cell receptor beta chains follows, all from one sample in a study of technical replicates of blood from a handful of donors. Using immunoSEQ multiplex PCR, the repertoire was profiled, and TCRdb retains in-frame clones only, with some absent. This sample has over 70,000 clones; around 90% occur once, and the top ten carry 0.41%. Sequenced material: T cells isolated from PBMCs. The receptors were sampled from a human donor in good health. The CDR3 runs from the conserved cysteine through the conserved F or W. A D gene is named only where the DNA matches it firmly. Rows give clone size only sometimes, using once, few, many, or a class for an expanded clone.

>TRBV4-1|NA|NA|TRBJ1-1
CASSQVPGTYTEAFF
TGCGCCAGCAGCCAAGTTCCAGGGACTTACACTGAAGCTTTCTTT
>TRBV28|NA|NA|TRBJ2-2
CASSLYQDTNTGELFF
TGTGCCAGCAGTTTATATCAGGATACGAACACCGGGGAGCTGTTTTTT
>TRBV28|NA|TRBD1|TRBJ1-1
CASSFGQAFEAFF
TGTGCCAGCAGTTTCGGACAGGCCTTTGAAGCTTTCTTT
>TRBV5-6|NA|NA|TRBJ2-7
CASSLALAYEQYF
TGTGCCAGCAGCTTGGCACTAGCCTACGAGCAGTACTTC
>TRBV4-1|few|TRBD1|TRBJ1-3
CASSSRTGRNGNTIYF
TGCGCCAGCAGTTCCAGGACAGGGCGTAATGGAAACACCATATATTTT
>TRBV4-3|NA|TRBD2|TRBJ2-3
CASSHPTSGGTDTQYF
TGCGCCAGCAGCCACCCGACTAGCGGGGGCACAGATACGCAGTATTTT
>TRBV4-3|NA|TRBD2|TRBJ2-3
CASSQFDGREGTDTQYF
TGCGCCAGCAGCCAATTCGACGGTCGGGAGGGCACAGATACGCAGTATTTT
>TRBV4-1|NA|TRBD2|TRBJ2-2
CASSRKNLAGNTGELFF
TGCGCCAGCAGCCGAAAGAACCTAGCGGGTAACACCGGGGAGCTGTTTTTT
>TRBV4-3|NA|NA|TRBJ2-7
CASSQVWTDYEQYF
TGCGCCAGCAGCCAAGTTTGGACTGACTACGAGCAGTACTTC
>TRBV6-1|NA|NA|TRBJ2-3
CASSPIADTQYF
TGTGCCAGCAGCCCTATAGCAGATACGCAGTATTTT